Following are 24 T cell receptor beta chains from one sample sequenced in a study of multiple sclerosis patients with progressive multifocal leukoencephalopathy. Assay used: immunoSEQ multiplex PCR; TCRdb lists only in-frame clones, some missing. This table holds fewer than 35,000 clones, about 90% found once. Specified time point: time of PML onset. The source was PBMCs, collected from a patient treated with natalizumab. Source of these receptors: a human donor with progressive multifocal leukoencephalopathy.

This clone was found once. The rearrangement joins TRBV10-3 to TRBJ2-7; D perhaps matches TRBD2 (7 bases). Trimming shortened V by 6 bases and J by 5 bases, and 14 bases separated the two germline ends. CDR1 is ENHRY, CDR2 SYGVKD, per germline. There are 13 residues in the CDR3. CDR3 region: CAIRAPGGNEQYF. CDR3 nucleotides: TGTGCCATCAGAGCTCCGGGGGGCAACGAGCAGTACTTC.

The chain combines TRBV7-9 with TRBJ1-4, with D maybe TRBD1 (6 bases). The CDR3 loop spans 14 amino acids. CDR1 is SEHNR and CDR2 is FQNEAQ in the germline V gene (reference sequence). The V gene lost 3 bases and the J gene lost 8 bases, with 13 bases spanning the gap. CDR3 residues: CASSLDSPWEKLFF. The CDR3 DNA reads as TGTGCCAGCAGCTTGGACAGCCCATGGGAAAAACTGTTTTTT.

The V and J genes are TRBV5-5 and TRBJ2-7; D possibly matches TRBD1 or TRBD2 (5 bases each). V dropped 2 bases and J dropped 2 bases, with 11 bases sitting between them. The CDR3 extends over 14 amino acids. Germline CDR1 SGHKS, CDR2 YYEKEE (reference sequence). The CDR3 nucleotides are TGTGCCAGCAGCTTCGGGGACGGGACCTACGAGCAGTACTTC. Its protein is CASSFGDGTYEQYF.

The CDR3: CASTEGVSNNEQFF. CDR3 coding DNA: TGTGCCAGCACTGAGGGAGTCTCGAACAATGAGCAGTTCTTC. The rearrangement uses TRBV2 and TRBJ2-1; perhaps TRBD2 as D (5 bases). Trimming removed 7 bases at V and 5 bases at J, with 15 bases between. CDR1 is SNHLY and CDR2 is FYNNEI in the germline V gene. The CDR3 is 14 amino acids.

J is TRBJ2-7 and V is TRBV27; the match to TRBD2 covers 11 bases. V was clipped by 4 bases and J by 4 bases; unmatched bases: 6. The CDR3 covers 15 residues. Germline CDR1 is MNHEY and CDR2 is SMNVEV (reference sequence). The DNA for the CDR3 is TGTGCCAGCAGTTCCGTAGCGGGAGGGCCTTACGAGCAGTACTTC. Translation: CASSSVAGGPYEQYF.

This chain joins TRBV4-3 and TRBJ2-5, with 8 bases aligning to TRBD1. From germline, CDR1 is LGHNA and CDR2 YSLEER. With 0 bases clipped from V and 5 bases from J, the junction kept 5 bases outside the gene matches. The CDR3 sequence is 15 residues long. The CDR3 here is CASSQDMTGAETQYF. CDR3 nucleotides: TGCGCCAGCAGCCAAGATATGACAGGGGCGGAGACCCAGTACTTC.

The chain joins TRBV5-1 to TRBJ2-5; D might be TRBD1 (5 bases). The germline V and J ends were trimmed by 1 base and 3 bases, with 7 bases remaining between them. The germline gives CDR1 SGHRS, CDR2 YFSETQ. CDR3 size: 13 residues. CDR3 bases: TGCGCCAGCAGCTTGACAGGAAAAGAGACCCAGTACTTC. Translation: CASSLTGKETQYF.

The rearrangement uses TRBV11-2 and TRBJ1-2; possibly TRBD1 for D (5 bases). Germline V CDR1 and CDR2: SGHAT, FQNNGV. Trimming cost V 1 base and J 6 bases, with 6 bases left between them. The CDR3 loop spans 12 amino acids. The DNA of the CDR3 is TGTGCCAGCAGCTTAGGGGGGGATGGCTACACCTTC. Translated: CASSLGGDGYTF.

This clone was seen only once. The chain couples TRBV30 to TRBJ2-6; D unresolved. The CDR3 sequence is 13 residues long. Trimming removed 3 bases from V and 7 bases from J, with 10 bases in between. Germline lookup yields CDR1 GTSNPN and CDR2 SVGIG (reference sequence). For the CDR3, the DNA is TGTGCCTGGAGGAGAATCTGTGCCAACGTCCTGACTTTC. It translates to CAWRRICANVLTF.

The rearrangement joins TRBV7-9 to TRBJ2-1; D not resolved. Trimming stripped 0 bases from V and 7 bases from J, with 10 bases between. The germline V gene encodes CDR1 SEHNR and CDR2 FQNEAQ (reference sequence). The CDR3 runs to 14 residues. In DNA form, the CDR3 reads TGTGCCAGCAGCTTAGCTTTTACAGCTAATGAGCAGTTCTTC. Translating it yields CASSLAFTANEQFF.

V gene TRBV6-5 combines with J gene TRBJ2-7, with a weak D call TRBD2 (5 bases). Trimming removed 6 bases from V and 0 bases from J, with 15 bases in between. The CDR3 totals 15 residues. Germline V gene data show CDR1 as MNHEY and CDR2 as SVGAGI. The CDR3 loop reads CASREAGIDSYEQYF. The CDR3 DNA follows: TGTGCCAGCAGGGAGGCCGGGATCGACTCCTACGAGCAGTACTTC.

The rearrangement joins TRBV28 to TRBJ1-5; weak D call: TRBD1 (6 bases). V lost 0 bases and J lost 4, with 16 bases in between. The CDR3 has 17 amino acids. Per the germline V gene, CDR1 is MDHEN and CDR2 is SYDVKM. Here the CDR3 DNA reads TGTGCCAGCAGTTTATGGAGGGGGGGAGGAGGGAATCAGCCCCAGCATTTT. Amino acids: CASSLWRGGGGNQPQHF.

V and J are TRBV29-1 and TRBJ2-7; 9 nucleotides align to TRBD1. The ends lost 0 bases at V and 3 bases at J; junction bases unmatched: 3. Germline V lookup: CDR1 SQVTM, CDR2 ANQGSEA. The CDR3 is 14 amino acids. CDR3 amino acids: CSVEEGQGNYEQYF. CDR3 in DNA: TGCAGCGTTGAAGAGGGACAGGGAAACTACGAGCAGTACTTC.

The rearrangement uses TRBV5-5 and TRBJ1-5, with unresolved D. The CDR3 covers 13 residues. Germline V gives CDR1 SGHKS, CDR2 YYEKEE (reference sequence). V lost 2 bases, J lost 7 bases, and 10 bases lay in between. The CDR3 DNA follows: TGTGCCAGCAGCTTTGAGGGTAACCAGCCCCAGCATTTT. It translates to CASSFEGNQPQHF.

This sequence joins TRBV28 and TRBJ2-2; tentative D call: TRBD1 (6 bases). With 5 bases removed from V and 0 bases from J, the gap between germline ends came to 22 bases. This CDR3 spans 19 amino acids. Germline V gene data show CDR1 as MDHEN and CDR2 as SYDVKM. CDR3 region: CASSVPTGGPPANTGELFF. The DNA of the CDR3 is TGTGCCAGCAGTGTCCCGACAGGAGGACCGCCCGCGAACACCGGGGAGCTGTTTTTT. The full variable domain, completed using reference TRBV28 and TRBJ2-2, is DVKVTQSSRYLVKRTGEKVFLECVQDMDHENMFWYRQDPGLGLRLIYFSYDVKMKEKGDIPEGYSVSREKKERFSLILESASTNQTSMYLCASSVPTGGPPANTGELFFGEGSRLTVL.

This sequence joins TRBV11-2 and TRBJ2-6; no clear D gene. V lost 6 bases to trimming and J lost 0 bases, with 15 bases between them. The V gene's germline CDR1 is SGHAT and CDR2 FQNNGV. The CDR3 runs to 17 residues. In nucleotides, the CDR3 is TGTGCCAGCAGTCCCTCGCAGCGAAACTCTGGGGCCAACGTCCTGACTTTC. Amino acid sequence: CASSPSQRNSGANVLTF.

A note on this clone: Compared with germline, one end of the junction differs, possibly owing to a read error. Other DNA sequences in this sample translate to the same CDR3. The chain has TRBV19 and TRBJ1-1; TRBD1 agrees at 7 bases. The CDR3 is 14 amino acids. Germline V gives CDR1 LNHDA, CDR2 SQIVND (reference sequence). CDR3 bases: TGTGCCACCAGTATAACAGGGGTACGCACTGAAGCTTTTTTT. This gives the protein CATSITGVRTEAFF.

V gene TRBV19 combines with J gene TRBJ1-1; D possibly corresponds to TRBD1 (6 bases). Germline loops: CDR1 LNHDA, CDR2 SQIVND (reference sequence). CDR3 length: 15 amino acids. Trimming removed 3 bases at V and 6 bases at J, with 17 bases between. The CDR3 coding sequence is TGTGCCAGTAGTATTTCAGGGGCGCGCGTCGCTGAAGCTTTCTTT. Its translation is CASSISGARVAEAFF.

V and J are TRBV19 and TRBJ2-1, with D perhaps TRBD2 (6 bases). Germline CDR1 is LNHDA and CDR2 is SQIVND (reference sequence). V was cut by 1 base and J by 9 bases, with 16 bases left in between. This CDR3 is built from 15 residues. Written as DNA, the CDR3 is TGTGCCAGTAGTATAGCGGGAGCCATTTCAGTTGAGCAGTTCTTC. This encodes CASSIAGAISVEQFF.

The chain is built from TRBV4-3 and TRBJ2-1; TRBD2 aligns across 14 bases. The CDR3 covers 15 residues. V lost 4 bases and J lost 10; bases outside the gene matches: 6. Germline loops: CDR1 LGHNA, CDR2 YSLEER. CDR3 DNA sequence: TGCGCCAGCAGCCCGGGACTAGCGGGAGCGAAGGAGCAGTTCTTC. Its translation is CASSPGLAGAKEQFF.

The chain joins TRBV10-3 to TRBJ2-1; TRBD2 matches at 9 bases. V shed 11 bases, J shed 1 base, and the junction held 3 bases outside the gene matches. The CDR3 runs to 13 residues. Germline CDR1 ENHRY, CDR2 SYGVKD. In DNA, the CDR3 is TGTGCCGGAACTAGCGGGTCCTACAATGAGCAGTTCTTC. Translated, it gives CAGTSGSYNEQFF.

The V call is TRBV9, the J call TRBJ2-2, with D possibly matching TRBD1 (5 bases). CDR1 and CDR2 from the germline V gene are SGDLS and YYNGEE. The CDR3 has 15 amino acids. V lost 4 bases to trimming and J lost 2 bases, with 12 bases between them. CDR3 sequence reads: CASSPQGSNTGELFF. The CDR3 DNA sequence: TGTGCCAGCAGCCCCCAGGGAAGTAACACCGGGGAGCTGTTTTTT.

This clone occurred a few times. This chain connects TRBV6-5 to TRBJ1-1; D not resolved. The CDR3 extends over 14 amino acids. The germline CDR1 and CDR2 sequences are MNHEY and SVGAGI. V was pared by 6 bases and J by 5 bases, with 16 bases between. Here the CDR3 DNA reads TGTGCCAGCAGATCAGATTCCGGGTTGACTGAAGCTTTCTTT. Its translation: CASRSDSGLTEAFF.

This chain connects TRBV6-6 to TRBJ2-7; TRBD1 aligns across 9 bases. The V gene end was trimmed by 5 bases and the J gene end by 7 bases; junction bases not matched to a gene: 3. The CDR3 is made up of 12 amino acids. Germline V lookup: CDR1 MNHNY, CDR2 SVGAGI (reference sequence). The CDR3 reads CASSGTGPEQYF. In nucleotides, the CDR3 is TGTGCCAGCAGTGGGACAGGGCCAGAGCAGTACTTC.